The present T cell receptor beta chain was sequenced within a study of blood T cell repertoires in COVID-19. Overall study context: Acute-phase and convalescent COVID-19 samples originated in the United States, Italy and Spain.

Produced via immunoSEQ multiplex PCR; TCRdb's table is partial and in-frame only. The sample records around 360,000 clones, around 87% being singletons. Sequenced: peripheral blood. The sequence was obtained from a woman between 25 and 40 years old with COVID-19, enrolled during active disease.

The CDR3 is CATSRYRGLVFF. Here the CDR3 DNA reads TGTGCCACCAGCAGGTACAGGGGGCTCGTGTTTTTT. This chain links TRBV15 with TRBJ1-4; 9 bases align to TRBD1. This CDR3 is 12 amino acids long. J gave up 15 bases and V 3 bases, and 5 bases lay outside the gene matches. Germline V gene lookup returns CDR1 LNHNV and CDR2 YYDKDF (reference sequence).